These 8 T cell receptor beta chains came from one sample sequenced in a study of blood T cell repertoires in COVID-19 (dated by TCRdb to 2020 to 2022). Library preparation used the immunoSEQ multiplex PCR assay. TCRdb re-hosts the immuneACCESS table, in-frame sequences only. Its copies lack some clones; in the studies checked, an unresolved V gene accounts for under half of them, and the cause for the rest is not known. The sample table shows roughly 380,000 clones, and 87% are seen once. The ten largest account for 1% to 1.5% of the sample. The sample consisted of PBMCs or T cells enriched from blood (not recorded which). The receptors here all came from a man aged 25 to 40 who had recovered from COVID-19.

The chain links TRBV6-5 to TRBJ2-7; perhaps TRBD1 as D (6 bases). The germline gives CDR1 MNHEY, CDR2 SVGAGI. The CDR3 has 12 residues. V was cut by 9 bases and J by 0 bases, with 9 bases left in between. CDR3 protein: CARWTASYEQYF. The CDR3 DNA sequence: TGTGCCAGGTGGACAGCCTCCTACGAGCAGTACTTC.

The CDR3 DNA is TGTGCTAGTGGTTCCTCGGGACAGATTACGTCAAGCTACACCTTC. Translating it yields CASGSSGQITSSYTF. The V and J genes are TRBV12-5 and TRBJ1-2; TRBD1 matches at 7 bases. CDR1 and CDR2 (germline): LGHNT, FRNRAP. The CDR3 is made up of 15 amino acids. Germline trimming cut 4 bases from V and 9 bases from J; bases unmatched to any gene: 14.

The V and J genes are TRBV9 and TRBJ2-2; 9 bases agree with TRBD2. The CDR3 has 16 residues. The junction had 4 bases not matched to a gene; V was cut back by 3 bases and J by 1 base. Germline CDR1 and CDR2: SGDLS and YYNGEE. CDR3 region: CASSASSGMNTGELFF. In nucleotides, the CDR3 is TGTGCCAGCAGCGCATCTAGCGGGATGAACACCGGGGAGCTGTTTTTT.

The chain uses TRBV2 and TRBJ2-7; possible D gene TRBD1, 5 bases. Deletions cut 4 bases from V and 6 bases from J, with 16 bases between. The CDR3 covers 14 residues. Germline CDR1 reads SNHLY; CDR2 reads FYNNEI. CDR3 sequence (DNA): TGTGCCAGCAGTGCCGTCCAGGGAATGAGCGAGCAGTACTTC. Protein product: CASSAVQGMSEQYF.

The V gene is TRBV27, the J gene TRBJ2-7; 9 nucleotides line up with TRBD1. CDR1 and CDR2 from the germline V gene are MNHEY and SMNVEV (reference sequence). The CDR3 spans 16 residues. V lost 8 bases and J lost 3; bases outside the gene matches: 14. CDR3 DNA: TGTGCCAGCTCTTTCAGCCCCACAGGGGGCTTCTACGAGCAGTACTTC. It translates to CASSFSPTGGFYEQYF.

J is TRBJ1-1 and V is TRBV5-1; D is undetermined. The germline V and J ends were trimmed by 0 bases and 7 bases, with 7 bases remaining between them. The CDR3 length is 12 residues. CDR1 SGHRS and CDR2 YFSETQ come from the germline V gene. The CDR3: CASSLARDEAFF. The DNA for the CDR3 is TGCGCCAGCAGCTTGGCGAGGGATGAAGCTTTCTTT.

This rearrangement joins TRBV6-5 to TRBJ1-5; no definite D call. Germline V gene data show CDR1 as MNHEY and CDR2 as SVGAGI. The ends were cut back, 6 bases at V and 5 bases at J, with 11 bases in the middle. CDR3 length: 13 amino acids. The CDR3, as DNA: TGTGCCAGCAGGCCCCCGGGAGATCAGCCCCAGCATTTT. Translation gives CASRPPGDQPQHF.

The V call is TRBV18, the J call TRBJ1-2, with 10 nucleotides matching TRBD1. J lost 8 bases, V lost 3 bases, and 9 bases had no gene match. The CDR3 sequence is 15 residues long. Looked up from germline, CDR1 is KGHSH and CDR2 is LQKENI. CDR3: CASSPMGGQGDGYTF. The CDR3 DNA reads TGTGCCAGCTCACCCATGGGAGGACAGGGGGACGGCTACACCTTC.